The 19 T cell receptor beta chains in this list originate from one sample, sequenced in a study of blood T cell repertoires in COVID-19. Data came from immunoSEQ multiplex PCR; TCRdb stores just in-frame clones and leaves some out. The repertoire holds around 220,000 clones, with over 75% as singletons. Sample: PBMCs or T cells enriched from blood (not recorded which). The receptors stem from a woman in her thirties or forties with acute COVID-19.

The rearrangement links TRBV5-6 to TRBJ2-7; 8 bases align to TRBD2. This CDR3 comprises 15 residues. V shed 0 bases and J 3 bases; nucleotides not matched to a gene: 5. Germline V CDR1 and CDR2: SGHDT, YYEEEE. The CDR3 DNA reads TGTGCCAGCAGCTTGGGGACTAGCTGGCTCTACGAGCAGTACTTC. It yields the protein CASSLGTSWLYEQYF.

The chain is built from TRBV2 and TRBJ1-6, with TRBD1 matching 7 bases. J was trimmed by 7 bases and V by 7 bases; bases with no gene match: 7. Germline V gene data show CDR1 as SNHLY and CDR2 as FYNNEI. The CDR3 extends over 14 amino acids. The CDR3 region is CASTVTGRNSPLHF. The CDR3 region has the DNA TGTGCCAGCACTGTGACAGGGCGGAATTCACCCCTCCACTTT.

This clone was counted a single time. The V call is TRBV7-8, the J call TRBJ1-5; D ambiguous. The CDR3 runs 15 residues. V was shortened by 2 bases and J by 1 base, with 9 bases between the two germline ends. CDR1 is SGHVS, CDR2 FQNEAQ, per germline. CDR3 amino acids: CASSLSLRSNQPQHF. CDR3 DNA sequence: TGTGCCAGCAGCTTAAGTTTGCGGAGCAATCAGCCCCAGCATTTT.

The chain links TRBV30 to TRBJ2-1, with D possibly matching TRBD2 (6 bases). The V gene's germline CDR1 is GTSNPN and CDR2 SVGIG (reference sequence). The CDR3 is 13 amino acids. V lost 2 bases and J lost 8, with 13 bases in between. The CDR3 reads CAWSMRDLDEQFF. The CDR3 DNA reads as TGTGCCTGGAGTATGCGGGATCTAGATGAGCAGTTCTTC.

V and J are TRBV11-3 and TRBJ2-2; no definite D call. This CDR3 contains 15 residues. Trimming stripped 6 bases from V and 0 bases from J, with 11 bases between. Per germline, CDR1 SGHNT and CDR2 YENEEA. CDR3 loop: CASSLRASNTGELFF. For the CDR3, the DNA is TGTGCCAGCAGTTTAAGAGCGTCGAACACCGGGGAGCTGTTTTTT.

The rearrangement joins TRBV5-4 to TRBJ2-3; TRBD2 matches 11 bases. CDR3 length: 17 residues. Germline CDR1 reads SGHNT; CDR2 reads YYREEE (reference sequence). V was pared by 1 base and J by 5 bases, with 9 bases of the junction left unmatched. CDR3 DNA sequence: TGTGCCAGCAGCTTGCGGCTTAGCGGGGGGGCGGGAGATACGCAGTATTTT. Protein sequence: CASSLRLSGGAGDTQYF.

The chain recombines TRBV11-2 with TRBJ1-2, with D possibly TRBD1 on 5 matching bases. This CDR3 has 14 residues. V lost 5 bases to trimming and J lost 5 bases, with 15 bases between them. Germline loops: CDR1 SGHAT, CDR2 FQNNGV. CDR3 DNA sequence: TGTGCCAGCAGCCTAGTAGGTTCAGGGTATGGCTACACCTTC. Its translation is CASSLVGSGYGYTF.

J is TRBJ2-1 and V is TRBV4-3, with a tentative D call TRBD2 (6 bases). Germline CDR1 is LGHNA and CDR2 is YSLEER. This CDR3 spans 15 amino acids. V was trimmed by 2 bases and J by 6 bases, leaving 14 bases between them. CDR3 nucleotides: TGCGCCAGCAGCCAACTTAGCGGCCCTTTCAATGAGCAGTTCTTC. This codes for CASSQLSGPFNEQFF.

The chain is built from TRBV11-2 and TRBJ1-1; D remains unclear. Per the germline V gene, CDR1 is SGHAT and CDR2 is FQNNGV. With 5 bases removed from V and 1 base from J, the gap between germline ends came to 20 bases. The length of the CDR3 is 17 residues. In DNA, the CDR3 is TGTGCCAGCAGCATAATTCTGAGAGTACCCACGAACACTGAAGCTTTCTTT. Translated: CASSIILRVPTNTEAFF.

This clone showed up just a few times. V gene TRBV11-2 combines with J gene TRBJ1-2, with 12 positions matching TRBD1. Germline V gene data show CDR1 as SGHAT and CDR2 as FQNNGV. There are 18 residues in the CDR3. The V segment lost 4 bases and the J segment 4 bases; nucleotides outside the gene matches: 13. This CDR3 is CASSSTGTGGGWGYGYTF. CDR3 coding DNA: TGTGCCAGCAGCTCCACCGGGACAGGGGGCGGTTGGGGCTATGGCTACACCTTC.

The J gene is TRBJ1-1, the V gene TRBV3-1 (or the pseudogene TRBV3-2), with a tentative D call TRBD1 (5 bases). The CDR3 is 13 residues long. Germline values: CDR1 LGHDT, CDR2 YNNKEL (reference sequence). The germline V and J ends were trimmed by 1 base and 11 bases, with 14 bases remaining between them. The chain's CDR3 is CASSQGRSWGAFF. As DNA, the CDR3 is TGTGCCAGCAGCCAAGGTAGGAGTTGGGGCGCTTTCTTT.

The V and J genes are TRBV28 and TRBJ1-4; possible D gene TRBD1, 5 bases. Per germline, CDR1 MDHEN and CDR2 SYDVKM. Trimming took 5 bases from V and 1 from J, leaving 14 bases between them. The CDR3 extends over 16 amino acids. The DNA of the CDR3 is TGTGCCAGCAGTGCATACCCCAGGGTAACTAATGAAAAACTGTTTTTT. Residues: CASSAYPRVTNEKLFF. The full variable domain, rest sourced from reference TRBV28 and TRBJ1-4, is DVKVTQSSRYLVKRTGEKVFLECVQDMDHENMFWYRQDPGLGLRLIYFSYDVKMKEKGDIPEGYSVSREKKERFSLILESASTNQTSMYLCASSAYPRVTNEKLFFGSGTQLSVL.

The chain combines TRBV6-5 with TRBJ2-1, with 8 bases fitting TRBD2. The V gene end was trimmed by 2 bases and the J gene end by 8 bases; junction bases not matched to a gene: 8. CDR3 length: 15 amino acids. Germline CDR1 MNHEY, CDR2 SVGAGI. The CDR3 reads CASSYTASGFDEQFF. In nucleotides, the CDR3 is TGTGCCAGCAGTTACACGGCTAGCGGGTTCGATGAGCAGTTCTTC.

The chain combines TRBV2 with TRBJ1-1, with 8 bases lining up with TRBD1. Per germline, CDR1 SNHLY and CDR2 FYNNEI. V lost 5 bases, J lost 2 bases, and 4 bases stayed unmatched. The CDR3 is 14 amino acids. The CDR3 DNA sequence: TGTGCCAGCAGTCCACAGGGGGTCAACACTGAAGCTTTCTTT. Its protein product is CASSPQGVNTEAFF.

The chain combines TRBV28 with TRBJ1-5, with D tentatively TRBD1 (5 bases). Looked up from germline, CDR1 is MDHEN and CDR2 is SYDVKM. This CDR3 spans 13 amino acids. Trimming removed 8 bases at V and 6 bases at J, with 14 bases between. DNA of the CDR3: TGTGCCAGCTCCCCAGGGATCGGTCAGCCCCAGCATTTT. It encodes CASSPGIGQPQHF. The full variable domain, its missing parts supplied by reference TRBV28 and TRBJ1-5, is DVKVTQSSRYLVKRTGEKVFLECVQDMDHENMFWYRQDPGLGLRLIYFSYDVKMKEKGDIPEGYSVSREKKERFSLILESASTNQTSMYLCASSPGIGQPQHFGDGTRLSIL.

CDR3 coding DNA: TGTGCCAGCAACAGGAACACAGGGTCCTACGAGCAGTACTTC. Its translation is CASNRNTGSYEQYF. The rearrangement links TRBV3-1 (or the pseudogene TRBV3-2) to TRBJ2-7, with a weak D call TRBD1 (6 bases). Germline-derived CDR1 and CDR2 are LGHDT and YNNKEL (reference sequence). Trimming shortened V by 7 bases and J by 1 base, and 14 bases separated the two germline ends. The CDR3 is 14 residues long.

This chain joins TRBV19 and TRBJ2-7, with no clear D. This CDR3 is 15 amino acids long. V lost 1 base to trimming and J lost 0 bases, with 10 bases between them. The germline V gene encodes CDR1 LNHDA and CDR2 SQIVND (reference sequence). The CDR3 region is CASSIAPESSYEQYF. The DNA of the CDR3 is TGTGCCAGTAGTATAGCGCCGGAGAGCTCCTACGAGCAGTACTTC.

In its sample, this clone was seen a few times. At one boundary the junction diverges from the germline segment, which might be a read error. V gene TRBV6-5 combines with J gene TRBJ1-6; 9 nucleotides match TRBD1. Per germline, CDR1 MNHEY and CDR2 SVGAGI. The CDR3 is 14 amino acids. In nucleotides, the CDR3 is TGTGCCAGCAGTCCAGGGACAGGGTATTCGCCCCTCCACTTT. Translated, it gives CASSPGTGYSPLHF.

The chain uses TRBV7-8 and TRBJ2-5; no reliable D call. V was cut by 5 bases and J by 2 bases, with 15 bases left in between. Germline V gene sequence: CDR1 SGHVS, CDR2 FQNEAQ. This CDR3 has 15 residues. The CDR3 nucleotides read TGTGCCAGCAGCCCGCGATCAGCTAGACAAGAGACCCAGTACTTC. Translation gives CASSPRSARQETQYF.